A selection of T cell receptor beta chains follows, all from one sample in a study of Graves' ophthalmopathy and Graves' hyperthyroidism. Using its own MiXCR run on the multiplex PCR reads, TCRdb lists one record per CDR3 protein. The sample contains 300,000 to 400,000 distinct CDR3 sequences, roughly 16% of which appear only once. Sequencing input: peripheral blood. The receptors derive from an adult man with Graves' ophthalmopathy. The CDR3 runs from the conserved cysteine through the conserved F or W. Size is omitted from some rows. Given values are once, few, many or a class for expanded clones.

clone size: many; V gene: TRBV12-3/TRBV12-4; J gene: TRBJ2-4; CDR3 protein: CASSLLTGLQQSAKNIQYF
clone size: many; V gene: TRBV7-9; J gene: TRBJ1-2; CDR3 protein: CASSPTGNFWGYTF
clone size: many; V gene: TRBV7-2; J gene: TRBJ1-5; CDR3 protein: CASSLARGLNQPQHF
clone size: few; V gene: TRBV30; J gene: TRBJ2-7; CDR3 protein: CAYTKRPGLAHVGSHYEQYF
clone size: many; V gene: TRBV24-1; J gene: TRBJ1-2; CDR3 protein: CATSHSDRGKTANYGYTF
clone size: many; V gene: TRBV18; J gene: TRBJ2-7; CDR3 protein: CASSPVFGTGDHEQYF
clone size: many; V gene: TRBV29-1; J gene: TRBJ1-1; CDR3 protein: CSVDFGKKRPEAFF
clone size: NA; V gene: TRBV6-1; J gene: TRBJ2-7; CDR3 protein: CASISRRSYEQYF
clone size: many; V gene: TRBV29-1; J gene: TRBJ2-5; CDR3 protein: CSVPGTGGETQYF
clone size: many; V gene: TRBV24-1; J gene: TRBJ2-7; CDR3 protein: CATSETGQNEQYF
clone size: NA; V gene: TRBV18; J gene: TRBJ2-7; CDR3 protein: CASSGRETLVSEQYF
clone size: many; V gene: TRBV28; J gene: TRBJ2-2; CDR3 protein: CASSFELAGANTGELFF
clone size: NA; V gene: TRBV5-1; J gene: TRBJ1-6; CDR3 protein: CASSSPDRGPGSPLHF
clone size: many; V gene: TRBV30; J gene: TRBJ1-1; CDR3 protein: CAWSVGRTEAFF
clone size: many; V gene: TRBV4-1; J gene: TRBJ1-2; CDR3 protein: CASSQDPGLWYGYTF
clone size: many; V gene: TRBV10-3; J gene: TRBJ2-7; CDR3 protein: CAISELSGRAPHEQYF
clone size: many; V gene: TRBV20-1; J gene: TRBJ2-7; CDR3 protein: CSPNFGGKTYEQYF
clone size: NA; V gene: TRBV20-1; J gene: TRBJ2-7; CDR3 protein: CSAGTSGTYEQYF
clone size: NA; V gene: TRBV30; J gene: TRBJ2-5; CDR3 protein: CAWSPGSSGRETQYF
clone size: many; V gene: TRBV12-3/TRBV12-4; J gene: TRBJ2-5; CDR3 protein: CASSKPGTGIRETQYF
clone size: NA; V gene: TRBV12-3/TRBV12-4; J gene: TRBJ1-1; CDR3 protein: CASSPLSTGEGTEAFF
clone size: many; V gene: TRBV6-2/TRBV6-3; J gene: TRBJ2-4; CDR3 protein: CASTNTLSQAKNIQYF
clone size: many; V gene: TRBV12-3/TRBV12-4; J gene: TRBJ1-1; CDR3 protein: CASTSPGQEAFF
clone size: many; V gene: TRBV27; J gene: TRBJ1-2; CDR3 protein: CASSSLGTALGGGYTF
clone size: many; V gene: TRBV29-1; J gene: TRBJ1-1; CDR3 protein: CSVEVRARNTEAFF
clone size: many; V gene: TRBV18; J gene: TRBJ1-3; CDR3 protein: CASSPKEATSGNTIYF
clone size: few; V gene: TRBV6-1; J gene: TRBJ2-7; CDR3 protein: CASSGALYEQYF
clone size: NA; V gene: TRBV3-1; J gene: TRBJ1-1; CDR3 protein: CASSSYSRGRSEAFF
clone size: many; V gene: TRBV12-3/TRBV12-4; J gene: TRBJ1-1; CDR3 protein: CASSPHMNTEAFF
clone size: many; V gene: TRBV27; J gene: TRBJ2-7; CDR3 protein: CASTYTGGGHEQYF
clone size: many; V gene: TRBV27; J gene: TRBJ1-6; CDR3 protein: CASSSTLGGGSPLHF
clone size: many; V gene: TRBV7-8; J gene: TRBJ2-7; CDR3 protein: CASSTWTSSSYEQYF
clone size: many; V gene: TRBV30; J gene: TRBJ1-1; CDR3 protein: CAGGRSTEAFF
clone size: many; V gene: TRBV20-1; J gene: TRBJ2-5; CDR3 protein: CSASPGTGLSRETQYF
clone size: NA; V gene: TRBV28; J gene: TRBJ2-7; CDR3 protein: CASSMTASYEQYF
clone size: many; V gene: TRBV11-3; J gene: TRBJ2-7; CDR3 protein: CASSLTRDIGEQYF
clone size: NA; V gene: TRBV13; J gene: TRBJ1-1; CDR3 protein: CASRLPNRGVNTEAFF